These T cell receptor beta chains were read from a single sample in a study of T-cell memory formation after mild COVID-19. TCRdb re-called the 5' RACE reads with MiXCR, one entry per CDR3 protein. The sample consists of roughly 170,000 distinct CDR3 sequences, around 18% of them appearing once. Material: PBMCs or a T cell subset sorted from them (not recorded which). Receptors originate from a man aged 18 to 29 who had mild COVID-19 (a few samples of this study predate the infection). Cell type and time point are not known. CDR3s include the opening cysteine and the closing phenylalanine or tryptophan. Fields, in order: J gene, clone size, D gene, V gene, CDR3 DNA, CDR3 protein. A D gene is named only where the DNA matches it firmly. Clone size is given for some rows only: seen once, a few or many times, or a class if the clone is expanded.

TRBJ2-5 | - | TRBD1 | TRBV11-2 | TGTGCCAGCAGCCGAGGGGGCAAGACCCAGTACTTC | CASSRGGKTQYF
TRBJ2-6 | - | TRBD1 | TRBV11-2 | TGTGCCAGCAGCCCCCGGACAGGGGCTGGGGCCAACGTCCTGACTTTC | CASSPRTGAGANVLTF
TRBJ1-2 | - | - | TRBV5-1 | TGCGCCAGCCAGGGAGGCCCGTGGGATGGCTACACCTTC | CASQGGPWDGYTF
TRBJ1-6 | few | TRBD1 | TRBV4-3 | TGCGCCAGCAGCCAAGGGGGGGCCCGGGACAGAAATTCACCCCTCCACTTT | CASSQGGARDRNSPLHF
TRBJ1-1 | - | - | TRBV5-5 | TGTGCCAGCAGAACGTTGGGGAGCATGAACACTGAAGCTTTCTTT | CASRTLGSMNTEAFF
TRBJ1-2 | - | - | TRBV11-2 | TGTGCCAGCAGCCCAGTCGGGGTCGCCTATGGCTACACCTTC | CASSPVGVAYGYTF
TRBJ2-5 | many | TRBD2 | TRBV5-1 | TGCGCCAGCAGCTTCCAAGCGGGGCAAGAGACCCAGTACTTC | CASSFQAGQETQYF
TRBJ2-2 | few | - | TRBV5-1 | TGCGCCAGCAGCTTGGGGACTGTTCTAGTCCGAGGCGGGGAGCTGTTTTTT | CASSLGTVLVRGGELFF
TRBJ1-2 | few | - | TRBV20-1 | TGCAGTGCCACCTCGGGGGTGGGTGGCTACACCTTC | CSATSGVGGYTF
TRBJ2-1 | once | - | TRBV7-6 | TGTGCCAGCAGCAGCTGGGGGCGGGACAATGAGCAGTTCTTC | CASSSWGRDNEQFF
TRBJ1-6 | few | - | TRBV6-5 | TGTGCCAGCACTCTGTGGGACCGGAATTCACCCCTCCACTTT | CASTLWDRNSPLHF
TRBJ1-1 | - | - | TRBV20-1 | TGCAGTGCCCCTGGGGGTGTCGAAGCTTTCTTT | CSAPGGVEAFF
TRBJ2-2 | few | - | TRBV5-1 | TGCGCCAGCAGCTTGGCTCTCACCGCGAACACCGGGGAGCTGTTTTTT | CASSLALTANTGELFF
TRBJ1-3 | - | - | TRBV5-8 | TGTGCCAGCAGCTCCTCCACTGACAGGTCTGCGGGAAACACCATATATTTT | CASSSSTDRSAGNTIYF
TRBJ2-3 | few | - | TRBV4-2 | TGTGCCAGCAGCCTTCCGGCAGAGGCGGACTTCCGTCAGCCAGATACGCAGTATTTT | CASSLPAEADFRQPDTQYF
TRBJ2-1 | few | - | TRBV20-1 | TGCAGTGCTCGAGGGGGGCACAATGAGCAGTTCTTC | CSARGGHNEQFF
TRBJ2-5 | medium-sized | - | TRBV20-1 | TGCAGTGCTAGGTCCGGGAGTCCACAAGAGACCCAGTACTTC | CSARSGSPQETQYF
TRBJ2-2 | few | - | TRBV9 | TGTGCCAGCAGCGCCACCGGTGGACATCCCACCGGGGAGCTGTTTTTT | CASSATGGHPTGELFF
TRBJ1-2 | - | - | TRBV5-1 | TGCGCCAGCAGCTTCTCCGCAGGGGTAGACTATGGCTACACCTTC | CASSFSAGVDYGYTF
TRBJ1-1 | many | - | TRBV5-1 | TGCGCCAGCAGTTCACAGGCTGAAGCTTTCTTT | CASSSQAEAFF
TRBJ2-3 | - | - | TRBV2 | TGTGCCAGCCGCGGACTATTCGTCACAGATACGCAGTATTTT | CASRGLFVTDTQYF
TRBJ2-1 | - | TRBD2 | TRBV20-1 | TGCAGTGCTAGAGATCCCAGCGGGGGGCTCTATGAGCAGTTCTTC | CSARDPSGGLYEQFF
TRBJ2-3 | - | - | TRBV7-2 | TGTGCCAGCAGCCGGCTCGACGGGACAGATACGCAGTATTTT | CASSRLDGTDTQYF
TRBJ2-3 | - | - | TRBV4-1 | TGCGCCAGCAGCCTTTCGCCCCCGGACAGTGGCGCAGATACGCAGTATTTT | CASSLSPPDSGADTQYF
TRBJ2-5 | few | - | TRBV5-4 | TGTGCCAGCAGCCCCGGACAATCCCGAGAGACCCAGTACTTC | CASSPGQSRETQYF
TRBJ1-1 | - | - | TRBV2 | TGTGCCAGCAGTATTAGTAGGGTGAACACTGAAGCTTTCTTT | CASSISRVNTEAFF
TRBJ1-2 | many | - | TRBV5-1 | TGCGCCAGCAGCTCCGGGACCCTAGGTGGCTACACCTTC | CASSSGTLGGYTF
TRBJ2-3 | - | - | TRBV7-9 | TGTGCCAGCAGCCTAAGCGGTGGCGGGGATACGCAGTATTTT | CASSLSGGGDTQYF
TRBJ1-4 | few | - | TRBV28 | TGTGCCAGCAGCCGCAGTGGTGAAAAACTGTTTTTT | CASSRSGEKLFF
TRBJ1-1 | once | TRBD1 | TRBV2 | TGTGCCAGCAGTGAAACAGGGGGCCCGAACACTGAAGCTTTCTTT | CASSETGGPNTEAFF
TRBJ1-1 | - | - | TRBV15 | TGTGCCACCAGCAGAGTTGGCACTGAAGCTTTCTTT | CATSRVGTEAFF
TRBJ2-3 | few | TRBD2 | TRBV5-1 | TGCGCCAGCAGCTTGTGGTCGGGGGGGCCCACAGATACGCAGTATTTT | CASSLWSGGPTDTQYF
TRBJ1-2 | - | - | TRBV5-5 | TGTGCCAGCAGCATCCTAATACAGGGTACAGGTGGCTACACCTTC | CASSILIQGTGGYTF
TRBJ2-7 | many | TRBD1 | TRBV25-1 | TGTGCCAGCAGTGGCCCTACAGGGGGAGCATCTGAGCAGTACTTC | CASSGPTGGASEQYF
TRBJ2-2 | - | TRBD2 | TRBV7-3 | TGTGCCAGCAGCTCAACCGGGGGGGCGAGGGAGCTGTTTTTT | CASSSTGGARELFF
TRBJ1-1 | once | TRBD1 | TRBV7-9 | TGTGCCAGCAGCACCCAGACAGGGGAAGGTTGGACTGAAGCTTTCTTT | CASSTQTGEGWTEAFF
TRBJ2-5 | once | - | TRBV20-1 | TGCAGTGCTAGTGGGGTAGCACAAGAGACCCAGTACTTC | CSASGVAQETQYF
TRBJ2-5 | - | - | TRBV29-1 | TGCAGCGTGTACCTTCCCGCAGAGACCCAGTACTTC | CSVYLPAETQYF
TRBJ2-1 | few | - | TRBV4-1 | TGCGCCAGCAGCCAAAACGGCGGTGGGGTCTACAATGAGCAGTTCTTC | CASSQNGGGVYNEQFF
TRBJ1-2 | - | - | TRBV7-9 | TGTGCCAGCAGCCCGGACGGGGTAGGAGGCTACACCTTC | CASSPDGVGGYTF
TRBJ1-2 | many | - | TRBV7-2 | TGTGCCAGCAGCTTTTCTTCCGTGGATGGCTACACCTTC | CASSFSSVDGYTF
TRBJ1-2 | - | - | TRBV11-2 | TGTGCCAGCAGCCTACTGCAGAAATATTCGTGGGGCTACACCTTC | CASSLLQKYSWGYTF
TRBJ1-1 | - | - | TRBV3-1 | TGTGCCAGCAGCCAGATAGGGGTGATCACTGAAGCTTTCTTT | CASSQIGVITEAFF
TRBJ2-1 | few | - | TRBV7-9 | TGTGCCAGCAGCTTAGAACTTGAGCAGTTCTTC | CASSLELEQFF
TRBJ1-3 | few | - | TRBV12-3/TRBV12-4 | TGTGCCAGCAGTTTAGCGCAAATAACCCTGAGCCCCGGACACACCATATATTTT | CASSLAQITLSPGHTIYF
TRBJ2-1 | few | TRBD2 | TRBV5-1 | TGCGCCAGCAGCTCGACCGGGACTAGCTGGGATGAGCAGTTCTTC | CASSSTGTSWDEQFF
TRBJ1-3 | - | TRBD1 | TRBV18 | TGTGCCAGCTCACCGACCGGGACAGGGGCTGGAAACACCATATATTTT | CASSPTGTGAGNTIYF
TRBJ2-7 | - | - | TRBV12-3/TRBV12-4 | TGTGCCAGCAGCAGGGGCCTCTCCTACGAGCAGTACTTC | CASSRGLSYEQYF
TRBJ2-1 | few | TRBD2 | TRBV3-1 | TGTGCCAGCAGCCGAGGAGCCACTAGCGGGGGTTGGAATGAGCAGTTCTTC | CASSRGATSGGWNEQFF
TRBJ1-1 | - | TRBD1 | TRBV5-5 | TGTGCCAGCAGCTTAACAGGGGAATTCACTGAAGCTTTCTTT | CASSLTGEFTEAFF
TRBJ2-1 | - | - | TRBV4-1 | TGCGCCAGCAGCCAAGAGTCAGTCGCCCGAGGCGAGTTCTTC | CASSQESVARGEFF
TRBJ2-2 | many | TRBD2 | TRBV12-3/TRBV12-4 | TGTGCCAGCAGTCAAAGACTAGCGGGGACCGGGGAGCTGTTTTTT | CASSQRLAGTGELFF
TRBJ2-2 | few | TRBD2 | TRBV6-6 | TGTGCCAGCCTGCTACGAGCGGGGGGAGCGAACACCGGGGAGCTGTTTTTT | CASLLRAGGANTGELFF
TRBJ1-3 | few | - | TRBV4-2 | TGTGCCAGCAGCCAAGATGTTGCCCCACTATTCTCTGGAAACACCATATATTTT | CASSQDVAPLFSGNTIYF
TRBJ1-5 | many | - | TRBV18 | TGTGCCAGCTCACCGTATTCAGGGAACAATCAGCCCCAGCATTTT | CASSPYSGNNQPQHF
TRBJ2-1 | many | - | TRBV7-2 | TGTGCCAGCACCCTCGTCTCCGACTTGAGCTGGGAGCAGTTCTTC | CASTLVSDLSWEQFF
TRBJ2-1 | few | - | TRBV6-2/TRBV6-3 | TGTGCCAGCAGGGAGGTCAATGAGCAGTTCTTC | CASREVNEQFF
TRBJ1-2 | few | - | TRBV13 | TGTGCCAGCAGGCGGCTCGGAGGGGGCTATGGCTACACCTTC | CASRRLGGGYGYTF
TRBJ2-5 | few | - | TRBV3-2 | TGTGCCAGCAGCCCCCCCGCTGCGGACCAAGAGACCCAGTACTTC | CASSPPAADQETQYF